The clone carrying this T cell receptor (beta chain) was detected only once. This record comes from a study of blood T cell repertoires in COVID-19. Overall study context: Sources were T cells, B-cell-depleted T cells, or PBMCs; the material itself was cDNA or gDNA.

Recovered status in Cohort 3 required two negative PCRs, clearance, or symptom resolution. Measured with immunoSEQ multiplex PCR; TCRdb has only the in-frame clones, and not every one. This table has approximately 350,000 clones, about 90% appearing once. Sequencing used PBMCs or T cells enriched from blood (not recorded which). The clonotype was recovered from a young woman who had recovered from COVID-19.

The chain's CDR3 is CASSTRQGRGGYTF. Written as DNA, the CDR3 is TGTGCCAGCAGTACCCGACAGGGAAGGGGGGGCTACACCTTC. The chain has TRBV6-6 and TRBJ1-2; 7 bases match TRBD1. J was trimmed by 8 bases and V by 5 bases; bases with no gene match: 11. This CDR3 is 14 amino acids long. The germline V gene has CDR1 MNHNY and CDR2 SVGAGI (reference sequence).